Listed below are T cell receptor beta chains from one sample, sequenced in a study of cytomegalovirus exposure and HLA in healthy donors. Method: immunoSEQ multiplex PCR; TCRdb's copy keeps in-frame clones and lacks some. The sample table sets out over 100,000 clones. Sequencing used PBMCs. These receptors came from a young man in good health and CMV-seronegative. CDR3s include the opening cysteine and the closing phenylalanine or tryptophan. D genes are given only for firm matches.

d_gene,len,v_gene,j_gene,CDR3aa,CDR3nt
TRBD2,14,TRBV6-6,TRBJ2-7,CASRESGVSYEQHF,TGTGCCAGCCGAGAAAGCGGGGTCTCCTACGAGCAGCACTTC
-,14,TRBV28,TRBJ2-7,CASSLVAGSYEQYF,TGTGCCAGCAGTTTGGTCGCAGGTTCCTACGAGCAGTACTTC
TRBD1,14,TRBV27,TRBJ1-4,CASSLQGAGEKLFF,TGTGCCAGCAGTTTACAGGGGGCGGGAGAAAAACTGTTTTTT
-,19,TRBV7-3,TRBJ2-7,CASSSKPSDQDWGPTEQYF,TGTGCCAGCAGCTCCAAGCCATCCGATCAAGATTGGGGCCCCACCGAGCAGTACTTC
-,16,TRBV4-3,TRBJ1-2,CASSQDLVGTGKGYTF,TGCGCCAGCAGCCAAGATTTGGTAGGGACTGGGAAGGGCTACACCTTC
-,19,TRBV11-3,TRBJ2-7,CASSLPLPPPTVLSYEQYF,TGTGCCAGCAGCTTACCCCTGCCCCCCCCGACAGTCCTCTCCTACGAGCAGTACTTC
TRBD1,14,TRBV6-1,TRBJ1-4,CASRGTAVREKLFF,TGTGCCAGCAGGGGGACAGCTGTCCGGGAAAAACTGTTTTTT
TRBD1,13,TRBV5-6,TRBJ1-5,CASSRGQFEPQHF,TGTGCCAGCAGCCGGGGACAGTTTGAGCCCCAGCATTTT
-,16,TRBV28,TRBJ1-1,CASSPLGGVMNTEAFF,TGTGCCAGCAGCCCGTTAGGGGGAGTTATGAACACTGAAGCTTTCTTT
TRBD2,17,TRBV4-3,TRBJ2-1,CASSPVTLAARTNEQFF,TGCGCCAGCAGCCCCGTCACACTAGCGGCGCGAACGAATGAGCAGTTCTTC
TRBD2,16,TRBV28,TRBJ2-4,CASSLSASGDQNIQYF,TGTGCCAGCAGTTTATCGGCTAGCGGGGACCAAAACATTCAGTACTTC
-,15,TRBV18,TRBJ2-1,CASSPPVGGRGEQFF,TGTGCCAGCTCACCACCGGTGGGAGGACGTGGTGAGCAGTTCTTC
-,19,TRBV7-3,TRBJ2-7,CASSPESGGFGRGFAEQYF,TGTGCCAGCAGCCCAGAATCTGGCGGTTTCGGACGGGGATTCGCCGAGCAGTACTTC
TRBD1,16,TRBV28,TRBJ2-7,CASSFIVGQEDYEQYF,TGTGCCAGCAGTTTTATCGTTGGACAGGAGGATTACGAGCAGTACTTC
-,12,TRBV28,TRBJ2-2,CASRRLTGELFF,TGTGCCAGCAGGCGCCTCACCGGGGAGCTGTTTTTT
TRBD2,14,TRBV5-8,TRBJ2-7,CASSLAGGEGEQYF,TGTGCCAGCAGCTTGGCCGGGGGGGAAGGCGAGCAGTACTTC
-,15,TRBV5-1,TRBJ2-7,CASSLVAGKTYEQYF,TGCGCCAGCAGCTTGGTGGCCGGGAAGACCTACGAGCAGTACTTC
TRBD1,17,TRBV18,TRBJ2-5,CASSLFSGTGGQETQYF,TGTGCCAGCTCGCTCTTTTCCGGGACAGGGGGGCAAGAGACCCAGTACTTC
TRBD1,16,TRBV4-2,TRBJ2-3,CASSQEGTGVPDTQYF,TGTGCCAGCAGCCAAGAGGGGACAGGGGTCCCAGATACGCAGTATTTT
TRBD2,14,TRBV7-2,TRBJ2-7,CASSPVGGAYEQYF,TGTGCCAGCAGCCCCGTGGGGGGGGCCTACGAGCAGTACTTC
-,15,TRBV6-5,TRBJ2-2,CASSNGPRGTGELFF,TGTGCCAGCAGCAACGGGCCAAGGGGCACCGGGGAGCTGTTTTTT
-,15,TRBV28,TRBJ2-7,CASSLYRGANYEQYF,TGTGCCAGCAGTTTATATCGGGGGGCGAACTACGAGCAGTACTTC
TRBD2,17,TRBV7-2,TRBJ2-1,CASSLGLAGARYNEQFF,TGTGCCAGCAGCTTAGGATTAGCGGGGGCCAGATACAATGAGCAGTTCTTC
TRBD1,15,TRBV28,TRBJ1-5,CASSLYRGSNQPQHF,TGTGCCAGCAGTTTATACAGGGGGAGCAATCAGCCCCAGCATTTT
TRBD1,17,TRBV19,TRBJ2-4,CASSGDRVGIAKNIQYF,TGTGCCAGTAGTGGAGACAGGGTCGGGATAGCCAAAAACATTCAGTACTTC
-,16,TRBV4-3,TRBJ2-7,CASSLRRDANYYEQYF,TGCGCCAGCAGCCTTAGGCGGGACGCAAACTACTACGAGCAGTACTTC
TRBD2,15,TRBV19,TRBJ2-1,CASMDGTSGKYEQFF,TGTGCCAGTATGGACGGGACTAGCGGGAAGTATGAGCAGTTCTTC
TRBD1,16,TRBV27,TRBJ2-3,CASSTQKDRFGDTQYF,TGTGCCAGCAGTACTCAAAAGGACAGGTTTGGGGATACGCAGTATTTT
-,16,TRBV10-3,TRBJ1-1,CAISSGEGGRKTEAFF,TGTGCCATCAGTTCCGGGGAGGGGGGGCGGAAAACTGAAGCTTTCTTT
-,13,TRBV5-1,TRBJ2-7,CASSLGQDYEQYF,TGCGCCAGCAGCTTGGGGCAGGACTACGAGCAGTACTTC
-,13,TRBV12-5,TRBJ1-2,CASAAGVVYGYTF,TGTGCTAGTGCCGCAGGGGTTGTCTATGGCTACACCTTC
TRBD1,14,TRBV5-1,TRBJ2-5,CASSPGQGAWEQYF,TGCGCCAGCAGCCCGGGACAGGGGGCGTGGGAGCAGTACTTC
-,13,TRBV7-8,TRBJ2-7,CASSLRVSYEQYF,TGTGCCAGCAGCCTCCGGGTCTCCTACGAGCAGTACTTC
-,19,TRBV23-1,TRBJ2-3,CASSHSLPGRDLVTDTQYF,TGCGCCAGCAGTCATTCCCTCCCCGGACGGGACTTGGTAACAGATACGCAGTATTTT
-,14,TRBV29-1,TRBJ1-1,CSVERRVGGTEAFF,TGCAGCGTTGAACGGCGGGTCGGGGGCACTGAAGCTTTCTTT
-,15,TRBV6-5,TRBJ1-1,CASSYVQGMGTEAFF,TGTGCCAGCAGTTATGTGCAGGGCATGGGCACTGAAGCTTTCTTT
TRBD1,11,TRBV20-1,TRBJ1-1,CSAGQGGEAFF,TGCAGTGCTGGACAGGGGGGAGAAGCTTTCTTT
TRBD1,16,TRBV19,TRBJ1-1,CASTIGGTGTSDKAFF,TGTGCCAGTACGATAGGGGGGACAGGGACCAGTGACAAAGCTTTCTTT
-,15,TRBV11-2,TRBJ2-2,CASKKGVGTAGELFF,TGTGCCAGCAAAAAGGGGGTGGGAACGGCCGGGGAGCTGTTTTTT
-,14,TRBV6-4,TRBJ2-3,CASSSNSLTDTQYF,TGTGCCAGCAGTTCAAACAGCCTCACAGATACGCAGTATTTT
-,14,TRBV11-3,TRBJ2-1,CASSPGRWVNEQFF,TGTGCCAGCAGCCCGGGGAGATGGGTAAATGAGCAGTTCTTC
TRBD1,13,TRBV2,TRBJ1-1,CASGRQGNTEAFF,TGTGCCAGCGGACGACAGGGGAACACTGAAGCTTTCTTT
TRBD1,13,TRBV7-9,TRBJ1-1,CASSLTGVAEAFF,TGTGCCAGCAGCTTAACAGGGGTTGCTGAAGCTTTCTTT
TRBD1,13,TRBV5-4,TRBJ2-3,CASTGDSTDTQYF,TGTGCCTCCACAGGGGATTCGACAGATACGCAGTATTTT
TRBD1,15,TRBV27,TRBJ1-2,CASSPDIQGPYGYTF,TGTGCCAGCAGTCCGGACATACAGGGGCCCTATGGCTACACCTTC
-,15,TRBV11-2,TRBJ1-2,CASSGTLNPNYGYTF,TGTGCCAGCAGCGGTACTTTGAACCCTAACTATGGCTACACCTTC
TRBD1,16,TRBV5-1,TRBJ2-3,CASSLDSGGGTDTQYF,TGCGCCAGCAGCTTGGACTCAGGGGGCGGGACAGATACGCAGTATTTT
-,15,TRBV5-8,TRBJ1-5,CASSPTDRRDQPQHF,TGTGCCAGCAGCCCCACTGACAGGCGAGATCAGCCCCAGCATTTT
-,15,TRBV19,TRBJ2-2,CAMSPNAVNTGELFF,TGTGCCATGAGCCCGAACGCGGTGAACACCGGGGAGCTGTTTTTT
TRBD2,15,TRBV5-6,TRBJ2-3,CASSPGLAGRDTQYF,TGTGCCAGCAGCCCGGGACTAGCGGGAAGAGATACGCAGTATTTT
TRBD2,16,TRBV10-3,TRBJ2-3,CAISPFGAGGPDTQYF,TGTGCCATCAGCCCCTTTGGGGCGGGAGGGCCAGATACGCAGTATTTT
TRBD1,18,TRBV9,TRBJ2-3,CASSVGQGVRPRTDTQYF,TGTGCCAGCAGCGTGGGGCAGGGGGTCCGGCCCCGCACAGATACGCAGTATTTT
TRBD1,15,TRBV18,TRBJ2-7,CASSPDRGHLYEQYF,TGTGCCAGCTCACCCGACAGGGGGCATCTCTACGAGCAGTACTTC
TRBD1,16,TRBV15,TRBJ2-1,CATSRPGQENYNEQFF,TGTGCCACCAGCAGACCGGGACAGGAGAACTACAATGAGCAGTTCTTC
TRBD1,15,TRBV4-3,TRBJ1-2,CASSQTVQGGYGYTF,TGCGCCAGCAGCCAGACAGTACAGGGGGGCTATGGCTACACCTTC
TRBD1,15,TRBV4-1,TRBJ2-3,CASSVMDRGHDTQYF,TGCGCCAGCAGCGTTATGGACAGGGGACACGATACGCAGTATTTT
TRBD2,17,TRBV7-9,TRBJ2-1,CASSSRRAGGPSGEQFF,TGTGCCAGCAGCTCGAGACGGGCGGGAGGGCCTTCAGGTGAGCAGTTCTTC
TRBD2,18,TRBV5-4,TRBJ2-3,CASSLGTRLAGTTDTQYF,TGTGCCAGCAGCTTGGGAACTAGGCTAGCGGGAACCACAGATACGCAGTATTTT
TRBD1,14,TRBV5-8,TRBJ1-4,CASSPRQGQEKLFF,TGTGCCAGCAGCCCCCGACAGGGACAAGAAAAACTGTTTTTT